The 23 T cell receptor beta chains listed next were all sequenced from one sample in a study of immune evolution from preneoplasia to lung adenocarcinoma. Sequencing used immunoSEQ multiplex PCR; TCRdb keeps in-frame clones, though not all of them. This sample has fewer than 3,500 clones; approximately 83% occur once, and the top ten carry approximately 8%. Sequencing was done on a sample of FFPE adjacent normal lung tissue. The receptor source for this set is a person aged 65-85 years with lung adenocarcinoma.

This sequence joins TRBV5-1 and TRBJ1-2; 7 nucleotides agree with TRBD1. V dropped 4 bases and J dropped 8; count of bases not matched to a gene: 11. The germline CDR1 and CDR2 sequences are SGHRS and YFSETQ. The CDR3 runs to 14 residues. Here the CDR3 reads CASSTGDRRGGYTF. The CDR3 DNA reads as TGCGCCAGCAGCACCGGGGACAGACGAGGAGGCTACACCTTC.

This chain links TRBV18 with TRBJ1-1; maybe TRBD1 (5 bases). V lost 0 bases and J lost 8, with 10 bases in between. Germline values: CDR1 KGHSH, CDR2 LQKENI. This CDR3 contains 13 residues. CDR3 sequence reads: CASSPPGTEEAFF. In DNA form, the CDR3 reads TGTGCCAGCTCACCACCAGGGACGGAAGAAGCTTTCTTT.

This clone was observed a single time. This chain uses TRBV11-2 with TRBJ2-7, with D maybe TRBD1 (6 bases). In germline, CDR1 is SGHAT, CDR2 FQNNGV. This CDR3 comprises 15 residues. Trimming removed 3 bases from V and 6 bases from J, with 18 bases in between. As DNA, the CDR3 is TGTGCCAGCAGCTTTTTGGACAGTCCCTCTGGCGAGCAGTACTTC. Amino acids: CASSFLDSPSGEQYF.

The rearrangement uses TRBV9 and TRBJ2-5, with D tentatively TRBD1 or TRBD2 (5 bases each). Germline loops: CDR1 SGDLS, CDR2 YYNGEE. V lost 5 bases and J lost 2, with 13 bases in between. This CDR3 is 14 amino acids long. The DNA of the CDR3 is TGTGCCAGCAGTCCAGGGAGTGGGCAAGAGACCCAGTACTTC. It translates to CASSPGSGQETQYF.

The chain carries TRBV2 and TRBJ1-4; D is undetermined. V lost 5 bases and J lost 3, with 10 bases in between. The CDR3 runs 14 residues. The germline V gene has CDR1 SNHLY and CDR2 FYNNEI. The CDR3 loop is CASSPNVPNEKLFF. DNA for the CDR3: TGTGCCAGCAGTCCCAACGTACCTAATGAAAAACTGTTTTTT. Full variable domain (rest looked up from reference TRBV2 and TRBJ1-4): EPEVTQTPSHQVTQMGQEVILRCVPISNHLYFYWYRQILGQKVEFLVSFYNNEISEKSEIFDDQFSVERPDGSNFTLKIRSTKLEDSAMYFCASSPNVPNEKLFFGSGTQLSVL.

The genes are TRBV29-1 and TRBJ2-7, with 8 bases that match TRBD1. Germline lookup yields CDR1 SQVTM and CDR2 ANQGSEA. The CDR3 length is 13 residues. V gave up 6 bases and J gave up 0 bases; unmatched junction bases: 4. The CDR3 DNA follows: TGCAGCGTCACCGGGACAGGCTCCTACGAGCAGTACTTC. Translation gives CSVTGTGSYEQYF.

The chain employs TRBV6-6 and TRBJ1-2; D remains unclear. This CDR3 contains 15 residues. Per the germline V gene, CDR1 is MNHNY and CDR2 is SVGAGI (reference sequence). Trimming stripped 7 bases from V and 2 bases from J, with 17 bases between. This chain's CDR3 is CASNSQRAENYGYTF. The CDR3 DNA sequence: TGTGCCAGCAACTCACAAAGGGCTGAAAACTATGGCTACACCTTC.

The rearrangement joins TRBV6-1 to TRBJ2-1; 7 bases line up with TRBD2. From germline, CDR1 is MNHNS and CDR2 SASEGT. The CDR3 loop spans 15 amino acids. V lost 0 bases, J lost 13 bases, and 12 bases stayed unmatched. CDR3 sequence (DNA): TGTGCCAGCAGTGAAGCGCCGGCGGGGGAGCTCCCTCAGTTCTTC. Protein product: CASSEAPAGELPQFF.

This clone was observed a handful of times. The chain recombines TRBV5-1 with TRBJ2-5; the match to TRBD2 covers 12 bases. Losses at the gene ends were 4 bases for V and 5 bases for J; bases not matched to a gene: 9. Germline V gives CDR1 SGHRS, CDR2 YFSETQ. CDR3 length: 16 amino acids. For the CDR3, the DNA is TGCGCCAGCAGCGCCGCCTCCGGGACTAGCGGGGAGACCCAGTACTTC. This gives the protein CASSAASGTSGETQYF. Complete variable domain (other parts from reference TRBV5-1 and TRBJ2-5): KAGVTQTPRYLIKTRGQQVTLSCSPISGHRSVSWYQQTPGQGLQFLFEYFSETQRNKGNFPGRFSGRQFSNSRSEMNVSTLELGDSALYLCASSAASGTSGETQYFGPGTRLLVL.

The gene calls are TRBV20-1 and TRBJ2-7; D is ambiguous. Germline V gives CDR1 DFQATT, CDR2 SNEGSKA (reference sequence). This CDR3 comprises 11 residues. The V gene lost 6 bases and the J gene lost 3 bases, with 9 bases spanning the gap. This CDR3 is CSAHLIYEQYF. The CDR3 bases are TGCAGTGCCCATTTGATCTACGAGCAGTACTTC.

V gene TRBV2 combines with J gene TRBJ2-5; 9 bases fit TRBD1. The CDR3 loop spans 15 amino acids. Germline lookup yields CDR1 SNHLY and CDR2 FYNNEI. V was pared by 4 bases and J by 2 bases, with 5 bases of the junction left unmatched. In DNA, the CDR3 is TGTGCCAGCAGTGCGACAGGGGGGTTACAAGAGACCCAGTACTTC. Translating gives CASSATGGLQETQYF.

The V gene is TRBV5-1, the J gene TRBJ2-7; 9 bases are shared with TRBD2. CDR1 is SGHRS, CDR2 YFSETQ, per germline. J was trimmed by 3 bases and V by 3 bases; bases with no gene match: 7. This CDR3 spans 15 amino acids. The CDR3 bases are TGCGCCAGCAGCTCATTAGCGGGAGTAGACTACGAGCAGTACTTC. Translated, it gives CASSSLAGVDYEQYF. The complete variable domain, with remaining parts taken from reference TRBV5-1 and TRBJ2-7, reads KAGVTQTPRYLIKTRGQQVTLSCSPISGHRSVSWYQQTPGQGLQFLFEYFSETQRNKGNFPGRFSGRQFSNSRSEMNVSTLELGDSALYLCASSSLAGVDYEQYFGPGTRLTVT.

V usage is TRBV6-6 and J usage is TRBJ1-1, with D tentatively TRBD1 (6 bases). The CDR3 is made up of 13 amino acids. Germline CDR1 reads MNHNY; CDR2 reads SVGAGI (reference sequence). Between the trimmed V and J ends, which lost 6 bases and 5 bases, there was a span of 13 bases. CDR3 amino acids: CASSQGGGTEAFF. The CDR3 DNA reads TGTGCCAGCAGCCAAGGGGGAGGGACTGAAGCTTTCTTT.

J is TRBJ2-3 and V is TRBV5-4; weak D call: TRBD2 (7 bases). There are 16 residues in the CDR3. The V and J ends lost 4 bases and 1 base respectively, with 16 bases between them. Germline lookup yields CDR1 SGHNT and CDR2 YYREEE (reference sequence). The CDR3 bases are TGTGCCAGCAGCCCCTATGGGGGGGCCGGCACAGATACGCAGTATTTT. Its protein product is CASSPYGGAGTDTQYF.

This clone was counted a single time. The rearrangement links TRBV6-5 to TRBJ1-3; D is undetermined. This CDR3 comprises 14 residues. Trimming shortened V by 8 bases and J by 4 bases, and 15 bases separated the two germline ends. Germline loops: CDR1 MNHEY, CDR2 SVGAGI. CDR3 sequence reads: CASVSRSRGNTIYF. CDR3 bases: TGTGCCAGCGTTTCTCGGTCGCGGGGAAACACCATATATTTT.

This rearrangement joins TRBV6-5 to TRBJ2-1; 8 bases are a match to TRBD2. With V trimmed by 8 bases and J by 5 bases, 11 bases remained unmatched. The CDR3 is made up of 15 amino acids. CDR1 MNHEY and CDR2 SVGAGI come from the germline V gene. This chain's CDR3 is CASHRGGRSNNEQFF. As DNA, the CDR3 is TGTGCCAGCCATCGGGGCGGGAGGTCGAACAATGAGCAGTTCTTC.

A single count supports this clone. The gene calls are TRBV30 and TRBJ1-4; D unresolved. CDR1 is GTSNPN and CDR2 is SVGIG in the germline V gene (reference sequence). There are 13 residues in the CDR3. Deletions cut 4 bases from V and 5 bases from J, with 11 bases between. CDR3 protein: CAWKGQPNEKLFF. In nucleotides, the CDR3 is TGTGCCTGGAAGGGTCAGCCGAATGAAAAACTGTTTTTT.

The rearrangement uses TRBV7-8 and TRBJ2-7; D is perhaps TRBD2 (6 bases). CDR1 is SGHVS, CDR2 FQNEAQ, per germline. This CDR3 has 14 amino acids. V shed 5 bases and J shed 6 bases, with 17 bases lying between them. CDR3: CASSPSWGVGEQYF. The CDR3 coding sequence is TGTGCCAGCAGCCCTTCTTGGGGGGTGGGCGAGCAGTACTTC.

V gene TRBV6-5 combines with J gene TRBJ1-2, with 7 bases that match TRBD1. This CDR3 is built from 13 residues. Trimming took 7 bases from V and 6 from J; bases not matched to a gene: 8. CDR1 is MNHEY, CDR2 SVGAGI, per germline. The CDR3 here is CASKRGGADGYTF. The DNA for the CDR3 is TGTGCCAGCAAACGAGGGGGCGCTGATGGCTACACCTTC.

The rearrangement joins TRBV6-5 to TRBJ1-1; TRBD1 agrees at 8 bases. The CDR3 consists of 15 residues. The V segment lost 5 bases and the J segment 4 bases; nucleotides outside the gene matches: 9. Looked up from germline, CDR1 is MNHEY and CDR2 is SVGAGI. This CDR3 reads CASSVDRDGGTEAFF. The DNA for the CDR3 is TGTGCCAGCAGTGTGGACAGGGATGGGGGCACTGAAGCTTTCTTT.

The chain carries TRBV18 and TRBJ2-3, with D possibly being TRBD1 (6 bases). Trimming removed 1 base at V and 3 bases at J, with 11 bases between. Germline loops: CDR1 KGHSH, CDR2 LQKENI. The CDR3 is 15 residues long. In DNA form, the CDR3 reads TGTGCCAGCTCACCACTAGTAGGGGGAACAGATACGCAGTATTTT. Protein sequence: CASSPLVGGTDTQYF.

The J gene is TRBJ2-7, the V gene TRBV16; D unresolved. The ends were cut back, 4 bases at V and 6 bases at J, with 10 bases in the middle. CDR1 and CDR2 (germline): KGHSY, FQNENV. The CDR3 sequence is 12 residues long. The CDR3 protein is CASSLADGEQYF. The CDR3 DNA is TGTGCCAGCAGCCTGGCGGACGGCGAGCAGTACTTC.

The chain's CDR3 is CASSSAGGPGVDEQFF. DNA for the CDR3: TGTGCCAGCAGCTCCGCGGGGGGGCCTGGGGTCGATGAGCAGTTCTTC. V is TRBV7-3 and J is TRBJ2-1; 9 nucleotides line up with TRBD2. Germline V gives CDR1 SGHTA, CDR2 FQGTGA. The CDR3 is made up of 16 amino acids. Germline trimming cut 4 bases from V and 8 bases from J; bases unmatched to any gene: 12. Full variable domain (rest looked up from reference TRBV7-3 and TRBJ2-1): GAGVSQTPSNKVTEKGKYVELRCDPISGHTALYWYRQSLGQGPEFLIYFQGTGAADDSGLPNDRFFAVRPEGSVSTLKIQRTERGDSAVYLCASSSAGGPGVDEQFFGPGTRLTVL.